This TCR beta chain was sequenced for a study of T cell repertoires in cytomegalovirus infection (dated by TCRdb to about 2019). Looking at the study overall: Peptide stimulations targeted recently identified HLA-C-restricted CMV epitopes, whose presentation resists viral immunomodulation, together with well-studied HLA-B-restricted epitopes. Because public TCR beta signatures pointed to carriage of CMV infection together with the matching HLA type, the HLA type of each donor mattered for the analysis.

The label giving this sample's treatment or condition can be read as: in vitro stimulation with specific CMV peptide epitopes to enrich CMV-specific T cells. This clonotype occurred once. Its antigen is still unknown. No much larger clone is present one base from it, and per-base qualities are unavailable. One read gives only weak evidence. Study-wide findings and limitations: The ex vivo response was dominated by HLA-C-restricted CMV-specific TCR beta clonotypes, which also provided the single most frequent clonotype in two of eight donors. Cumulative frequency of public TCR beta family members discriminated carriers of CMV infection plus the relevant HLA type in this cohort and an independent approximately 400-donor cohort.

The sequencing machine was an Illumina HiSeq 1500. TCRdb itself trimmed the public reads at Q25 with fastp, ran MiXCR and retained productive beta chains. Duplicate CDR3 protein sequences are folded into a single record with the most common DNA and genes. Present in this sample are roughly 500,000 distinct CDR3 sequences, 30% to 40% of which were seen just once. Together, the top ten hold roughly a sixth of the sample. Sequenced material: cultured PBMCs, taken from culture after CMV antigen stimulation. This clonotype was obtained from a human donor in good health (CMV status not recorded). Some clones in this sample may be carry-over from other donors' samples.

The DNA sequence is TGTGCCAGCAGTGAACGTCCCCTCTACGAGCAGTACTTC. This encodes CASSERPLYEQYF. This chain is built from TRBV2 and TRBJ2-7; a confident D gene designation cannot be given. Its CDR3 holds 13 amino acids, cysteine through phenylalanine. Only the CDR3 region is kept as DNA, spanning 39 bases read in frame from base 1. V and J are truncated by 2 bases and 3 bases respectively, leaving an intervening sequence of 8 bases. Per the germline V gene, SNHLY is the CDR1 and FYNNEI is the CDR2. This CDR3, with the reference TRBV2 and TRBJ2-7 proteins standing in past its ends, gives the full variable domain EPEVTQTPSHQVTQMGQEVILRCVPISNHLYFYWYRQILGQKVEFLVSFYNNEISEKSEIFDDQFSVERPDGSNFTLKIRSTKLEDSAMYFCASSERPLYEQYFGPGTRLTVT.